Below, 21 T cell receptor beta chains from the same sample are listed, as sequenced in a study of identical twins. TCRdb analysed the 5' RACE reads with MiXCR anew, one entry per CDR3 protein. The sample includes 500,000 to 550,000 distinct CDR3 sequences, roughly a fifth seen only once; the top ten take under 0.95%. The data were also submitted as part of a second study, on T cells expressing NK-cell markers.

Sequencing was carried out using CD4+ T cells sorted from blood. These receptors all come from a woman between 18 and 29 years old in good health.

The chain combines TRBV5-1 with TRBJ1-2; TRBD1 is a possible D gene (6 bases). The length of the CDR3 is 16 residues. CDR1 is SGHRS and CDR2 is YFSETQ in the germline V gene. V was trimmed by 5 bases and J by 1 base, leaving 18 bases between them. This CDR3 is CASSSGTTDGNYGYTF. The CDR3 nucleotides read TGCGCCAGCAGTTCCGGGACAACCGATGGTAACTATGGCTACACCTTC.

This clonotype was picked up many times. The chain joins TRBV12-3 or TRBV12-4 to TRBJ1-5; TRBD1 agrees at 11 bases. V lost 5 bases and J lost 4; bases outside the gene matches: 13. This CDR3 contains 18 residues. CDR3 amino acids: CASSPTGTGGGGNQPQHF. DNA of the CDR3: TGTGCCAGCAGTCCTACCGGGACAGGGGGTGGGGGGAATCAGCCCCAGCATTTT.

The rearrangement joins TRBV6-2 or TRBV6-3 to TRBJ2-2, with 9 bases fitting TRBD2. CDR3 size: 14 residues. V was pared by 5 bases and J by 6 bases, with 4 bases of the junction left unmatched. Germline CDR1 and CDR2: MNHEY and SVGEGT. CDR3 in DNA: TGTGCCAGCAGTACCATAGCGGGAGCCGGGGAGCTGTTTTTT. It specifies CASSTIAGAGELFF.

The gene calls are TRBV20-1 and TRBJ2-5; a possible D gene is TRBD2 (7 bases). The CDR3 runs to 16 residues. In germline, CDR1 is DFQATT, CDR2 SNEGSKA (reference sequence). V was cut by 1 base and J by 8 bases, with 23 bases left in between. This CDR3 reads CSARARRGGPLNTQYF. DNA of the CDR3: TGCAGTGCTAGAGCGAGGCGCGGGGGCCCTTTGAATACCCAGTACTTC.

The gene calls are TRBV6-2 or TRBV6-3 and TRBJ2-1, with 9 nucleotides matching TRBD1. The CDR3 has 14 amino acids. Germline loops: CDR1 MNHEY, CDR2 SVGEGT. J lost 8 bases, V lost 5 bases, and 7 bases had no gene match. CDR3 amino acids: CASSGDRAFDEQFF. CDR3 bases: TGTGCCAGCAGTGGGGACAGGGCGTTCGATGAGCAGTTCTTC.

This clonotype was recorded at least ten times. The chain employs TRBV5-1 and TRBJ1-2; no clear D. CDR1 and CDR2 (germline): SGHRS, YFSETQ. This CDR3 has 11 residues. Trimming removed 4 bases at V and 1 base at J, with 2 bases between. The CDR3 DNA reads TGCGCCAGCAGCGATAACTATGGCTACACCTTC. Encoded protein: CASSDNYGYTF.

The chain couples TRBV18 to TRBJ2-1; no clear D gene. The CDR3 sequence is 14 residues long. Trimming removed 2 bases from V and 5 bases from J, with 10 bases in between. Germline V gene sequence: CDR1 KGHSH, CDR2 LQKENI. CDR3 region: CASSPFSGNNEQFF. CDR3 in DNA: TGTGCCAGCTCACCATTTTCGGGCAACAATGAGCAGTTCTTC. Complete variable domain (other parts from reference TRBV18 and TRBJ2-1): NAGVMQNPRHLVRRRGQEARLRCSPMKGHSHVYWYRQLPEEGLKFMVYLQKENIIDESGMPKERFSAEFPKEGPSILRIQQVVRGDSAAYFCASSPFSGNNEQFFGPGTRLTVL.

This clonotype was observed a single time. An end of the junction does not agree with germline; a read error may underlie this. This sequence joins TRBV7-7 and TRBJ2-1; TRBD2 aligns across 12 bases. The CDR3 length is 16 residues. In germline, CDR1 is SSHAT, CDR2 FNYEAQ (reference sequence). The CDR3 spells CASSASGGASYNEQFF. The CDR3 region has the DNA TGTGCTAGCAGCGCTAGCGGGGGGGCCTCCTACAATGAGCAGTTCTTC.

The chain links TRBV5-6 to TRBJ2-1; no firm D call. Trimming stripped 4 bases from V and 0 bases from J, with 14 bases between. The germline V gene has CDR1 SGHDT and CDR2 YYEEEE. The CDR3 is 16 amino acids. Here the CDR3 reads CASSTIPFSSYNEQFF. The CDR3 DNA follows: TGTGCCAGCAGCACTATACCTTTTAGCTCCTACAATGAGCAGTTCTTC. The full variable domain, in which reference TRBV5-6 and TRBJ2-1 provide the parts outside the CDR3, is DAGVTQSPTHLIKTRGQQVTLRCSPKSGHDTVSWYQQALGQGPQFIFQYYEEEERQRGNFPDRFSGHQFPNYSSELNVNALLLGDSALYLCASSTIPFSSYNEQFFGPGTRLTVL.

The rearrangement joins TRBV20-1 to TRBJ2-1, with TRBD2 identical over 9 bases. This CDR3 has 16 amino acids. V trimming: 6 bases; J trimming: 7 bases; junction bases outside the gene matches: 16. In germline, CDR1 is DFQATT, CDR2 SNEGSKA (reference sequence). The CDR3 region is CSAQIISGRIGNEQFF. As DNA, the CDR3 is TGCAGTGCCCAAATTATTAGCGGGAGAATAGGGAATGAGCAGTTCTTC.

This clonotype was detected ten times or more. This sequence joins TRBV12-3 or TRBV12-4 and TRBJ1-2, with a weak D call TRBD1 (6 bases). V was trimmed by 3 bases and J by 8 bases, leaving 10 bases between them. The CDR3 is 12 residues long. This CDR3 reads CASSFGGLGYTF. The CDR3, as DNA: TGTGCCAGCAGTTTTGGGGGGCTGGGCTACACCTTC.

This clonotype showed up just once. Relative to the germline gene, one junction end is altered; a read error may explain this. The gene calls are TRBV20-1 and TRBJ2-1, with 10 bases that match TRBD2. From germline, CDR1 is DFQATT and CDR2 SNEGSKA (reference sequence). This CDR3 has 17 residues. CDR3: CCARAIPGLAPHNEQFF. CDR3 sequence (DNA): TGCTGTGCTAGAGCCATACCGGGACTAGCGCCACACAATGAGCAGTTCTTC.

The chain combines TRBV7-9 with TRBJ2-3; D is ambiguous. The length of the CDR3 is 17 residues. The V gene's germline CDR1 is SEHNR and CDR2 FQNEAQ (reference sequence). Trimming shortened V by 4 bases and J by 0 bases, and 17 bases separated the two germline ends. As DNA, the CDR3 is TGTGCCAGCAGCTCCTCCCCCGGGCGTCTTAGCACAGATACGCAGTATTTT. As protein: CASSSSPGRLSTDTQYF.

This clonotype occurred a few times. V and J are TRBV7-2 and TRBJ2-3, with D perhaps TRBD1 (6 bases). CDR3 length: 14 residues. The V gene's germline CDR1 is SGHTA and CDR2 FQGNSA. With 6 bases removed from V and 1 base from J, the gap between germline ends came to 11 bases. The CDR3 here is CASREGQRTDTQYF. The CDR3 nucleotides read TGTGCCAGCAGGGAAGGACAGCGCACAGATACGCAGTATTTT. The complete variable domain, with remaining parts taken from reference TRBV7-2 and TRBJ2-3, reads GAGVSQSPSNKVTEKGKDVELRCDPISGHTALYWYRQSLGQGLEFLIYFQGNSAPDKSGLPSDRFSAERTGGSVSTLTIQRTQQEDSAVYLCASREGQRTDTQYFGPGTRLTVL.

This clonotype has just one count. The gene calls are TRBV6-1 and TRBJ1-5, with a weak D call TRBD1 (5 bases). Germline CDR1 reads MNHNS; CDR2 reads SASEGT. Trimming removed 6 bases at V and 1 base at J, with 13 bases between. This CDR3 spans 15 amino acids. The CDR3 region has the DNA TGTGCCAGCAGGGCCGCCAGGGAGAGCAATCAGCCCCAGCATTTT. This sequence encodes CASRAARESNQPQHF.

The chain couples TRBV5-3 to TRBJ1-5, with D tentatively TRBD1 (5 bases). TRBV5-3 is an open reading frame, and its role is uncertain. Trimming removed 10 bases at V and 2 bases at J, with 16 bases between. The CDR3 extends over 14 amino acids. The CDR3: CAGERRGGNQPQHF. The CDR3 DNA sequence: TGTGCCGGTGAGAGGCGAGGGGGCAATCAGCCCCAGCATTTT.

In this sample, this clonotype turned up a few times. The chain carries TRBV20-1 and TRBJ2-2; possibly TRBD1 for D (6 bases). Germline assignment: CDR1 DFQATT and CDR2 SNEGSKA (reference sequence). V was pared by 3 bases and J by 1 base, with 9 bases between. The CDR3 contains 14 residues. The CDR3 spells CSARGHWNTGELFF. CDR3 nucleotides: TGCAGTGCTAGGGGACACTGGAACACCGGGGAGCTGTTTTTT.

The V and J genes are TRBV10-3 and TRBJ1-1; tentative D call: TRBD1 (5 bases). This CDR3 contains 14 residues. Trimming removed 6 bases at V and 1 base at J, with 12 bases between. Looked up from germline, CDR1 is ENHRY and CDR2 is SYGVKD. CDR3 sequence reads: CAISGDRANTEAFF. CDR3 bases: TGTGCCATCAGCGGTGACAGAGCGAACACTGAAGCTTTCTTT.

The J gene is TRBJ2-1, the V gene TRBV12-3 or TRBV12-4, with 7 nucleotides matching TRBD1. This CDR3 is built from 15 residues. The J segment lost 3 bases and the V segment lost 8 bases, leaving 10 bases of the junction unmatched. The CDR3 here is CASHVEGGLYNEQFF. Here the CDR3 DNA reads TGTGCCAGCCATGTTGAAGGGGGCCTCTACAATGAGCAGTTCTTC.

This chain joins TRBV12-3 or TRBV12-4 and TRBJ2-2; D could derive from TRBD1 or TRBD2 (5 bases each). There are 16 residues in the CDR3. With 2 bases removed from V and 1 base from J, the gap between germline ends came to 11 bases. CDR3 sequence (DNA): TGTGCCAGCAGTTTAAGGGCTGGGGGGAACACCGGGGAGCTGTTTTTT. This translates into CASSLRAGGNTGELFF.

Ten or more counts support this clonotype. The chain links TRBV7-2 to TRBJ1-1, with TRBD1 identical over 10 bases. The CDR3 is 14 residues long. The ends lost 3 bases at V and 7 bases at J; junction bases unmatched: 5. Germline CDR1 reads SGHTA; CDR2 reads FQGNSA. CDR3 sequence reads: CASSLTGTGVEAFF. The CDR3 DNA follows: TGTGCCAGCAGCTTGACCGGGACAGGGGTTGAAGCTTTCTTT.